This passage covers 23 T cell receptor beta chains from one sample sequenced in a study of OX40 agonist ivuxolimab in advanced cancers. TCRdb's table, derived via immunoSEQ multiplex PCR, lists solely in-frame clones and lacks some. The sample shows fewer than 60,000 clones, 81% of them seen only once. The specimen comprised CD4+ or CD8+ T cells sorted from blood, sampled in a trial of the OX40 agonist ivuxolimab. The receptors here all came from an adult with an advanced solid tumor such as melanoma, head and neck, liver or kidney cancer.

The chain carries TRBV19 and TRBJ2-5, with 10 positions matching TRBD1. CDR1 is LNHDA, CDR2 SQIVND, per germline (reference sequence). Trimming removed 1 base from V and 5 bases from J; junction bases left unmatched: 1. The CDR3 sequence is 14 residues long. CDR3 sequence reads: CASSIAGQGETQYF. CDR3 DNA sequence: TGTGCCAGTAGTATAGCGGGACAGGGGGAGACCCAGTACTTC.

The chain carries TRBV13 and TRBJ2-4, with 8 bases fitting TRBD1. The CDR3 is made up of 14 amino acids. Germline CDR1 is PRHDT and CDR2 is FYEKMQ (reference sequence). V shed 4 bases, J shed 7 bases, and the junction held 6 bases outside the gene matches. For the CDR3, the DNA is TGTGCCAGCAGCTCTCGACAGGGGTACAACATTCAGTACTTC. Translation gives CASSSRQGYNIQYF.

V and J are TRBV7-8 and TRBJ1-5; D unresolved. The CDR3 is made up of 13 amino acids. The germline V gene encodes CDR1 SGHVS and CDR2 FQNEAQ. The V end lost 5 bases, the J end lost 4 bases, and 9 bases lay between the germline ends. CDR3 sequence: CASSPGGNQPQHF. CDR3 nucleotide sequence: TGTGCCAGCAGCCCCGGAGGGAATCAGCCCCAGCATTTT.

This clone appeared once. The rearrangement links TRBV6-1 to TRBJ1-5, with TRBD1 identical over 9 bases. Trimming took 1 base from V and 2 from J; bases not matched to a gene: 3. Germline V gives CDR1 MNHNS, CDR2 SASEGT. The CDR3 is 16 amino acids. The CDR3 is CASSEGTGVGNQPQHF. In DNA form, the CDR3 reads TGTGCCAGCAGTGAAGGGACAGGGGTCGGCAATCAGCCCCAGCATTTT.

The gene calls are TRBV18 and TRBJ2-7; 7 bases match TRBD1. Germline CDR1 KGHSH, CDR2 LQKENI. Unmatched junction bases numbered 4, after V lost 3 bases and J lost 2 bases. The CDR3 contains 14 residues. The CDR3 DNA follows: TGTGCCAGCTCACCTAGGGACAGACCCTACGAGCAGTACTTC. Its translation is CASSPRDRPYEQYF.

The chain is built from TRBV18 and TRBJ1-4; tentative D call: TRBD1 (5 bases). The V gene lost 3 bases and the J gene lost 8 bases, with 16 bases spanning the gap. Germline CDR1 KGHSH, CDR2 LQKENI. CDR3 size: 15 residues. In nucleotides, the CDR3 is TGTGCCAGCTCACCCTCCGGGTTATGGGGCGAAAAACTGTTTTTT. Translating gives CASSPSGLWGEKLFF.

CDR3 coding DNA: TGTGCCAGCAGCTTAGTTTACAATGAGCAGTTCTTC. It yields the protein CASSLVYNEQFF. The chain carries TRBV11-2 and TRBJ2-1, with D hard to call. V lost 1 base and J lost 4, with 2 bases in between. Germline V lookup: CDR1 SGHAT, CDR2 FQNNGV. The CDR3 spans 12 residues.

This sequence joins TRBV19 and TRBJ2-7, with 7 bases aligning to TRBD1. With 5 bases clipped from V and 0 bases from J, the junction kept 7 bases outside the gene matches. CDR1 and CDR2 from the germline V gene are LNHDA and SQIVND (reference sequence). The CDR3 loop spans 15 amino acids. CDR3 sequence: CASSVQGEISYEQYF. CDR3 DNA: TGTGCCAGTAGTGTGCAGGGGGAGATCTCCTACGAGCAGTACTTC.

CDR3 in amino acids: CASSLPASNTEAFF. The CDR3 DNA sequence: TGCGCCAGCAGCTTGCCCGCTAGCAACACTGAAGCTTTCTTT. This chain joins TRBV5-1 and TRBJ1-1; D is unclear. The V gene lost 1 base and the J gene lost 2 bases, with 9 bases spanning the gap. This CDR3 has 14 amino acids. CDR1 and CDR2 from the germline V gene are SGHRS and YFSETQ.

The chain recombines TRBV5-5 with TRBJ1-4; possibly TRBD1 for D (5 bases). V shed 2 bases and J shed 8 bases, with 19 bases lying between them. The germline CDR1 and CDR2 sequences are SGHKS and YYEKEE (reference sequence). The CDR3 loop spans 16 amino acids. DNA for the CDR3: TGTGCCAGCAGCTTACAGTCGGTAGGGACGGGAGAAAAACTGTTTTTT. Translation: CASSLQSVGTGEKLFF.

The J gene is TRBJ1-5, the V gene TRBV5-5; D gene uncertain. V was pared by 1 base and J by 9 bases, with 20 bases between. CDR3 length: 16 amino acids. Looked up from germline, CDR1 is SGHKS and CDR2 is YYEKEE (reference sequence). CDR3 protein: CASSLSPTTLATPQHF. CDR3 in DNA: TGTGCCAGCAGCTTGTCTCCCACTACCCTCGCGACGCCCCAGCATTTT.

This CDR3 is CASSLNLSRRYNEQFF. As DNA, the CDR3 is TGTGCCAGCAGTCTGAATTTATCAAGGAGGTACAATGAGCAGTTCTTC. V gene TRBV6-6 combines with J gene TRBJ2-1; the D gene is possibly TRBD2 (5 bases). From germline, CDR1 is MNHNY and CDR2 SVGAGI (reference sequence). Trimming stripped 5 bases from V and 4 bases from J, with 18 bases between. This CDR3 is 16 amino acids long.

The chain uses TRBV27 and TRBJ1-2; unclear D gene. Germline values: CDR1 MNHEY, CDR2 SMNVEV (reference sequence). V was clipped by 6 bases and J by 1 base, with 21 bases between them. The CDR3 loop spans 17 amino acids. CDR3 region: CASSTTRLRTGNYGYTF. The CDR3 DNA sequence: TGTGCCAGCAGCACCACCCGACTTCGGACGGGTAACTATGGCTACACCTTC.

This chain connects TRBV19 to TRBJ1-2; D remains unclear. Germline-derived CDR1 and CDR2 are LNHDA and SQIVND (reference sequence). There are 12 residues in the CDR3. V gave up 7 bases and J gave up 0 bases, with 6 bases separating them. The CDR3 bases are TGTGCCAGTAATGACGCTAACTATGGCTACACCTTC. It encodes CASNDANYGYTF.

The chain joins TRBV6-6 to TRBJ1-1; D not certain. The germline gives CDR1 MNHNY, CDR2 SVGAGI (reference sequence). The V gene lost 2 bases and the J gene lost 1 base, with 8 bases spanning the gap. The CDR3 consists of 14 residues. This CDR3 is CASSYPRPNTEAFF. CDR3 sequence (DNA): TGTGCCAGCAGTTACCCCAGGCCGAACACTGAAGCTTTCTTT.

The rearrangement uses TRBV27 and TRBJ2-2, with TRBD2 as a possible D gene (5 bases). The V end lost 7 bases, the J end lost 6 bases, and 21 bases lay between the germline ends. CDR1 is MNHEY and CDR2 is SMNVEV in the germline V gene (reference sequence). The CDR3 is 16 amino acids. The CDR3 coding sequence is TGTGCCAGCACCATATTTAGAGAGAAGAGGGCCGGGGAGCTGTTTTTT. Protein sequence: CASTIFREKRAGELFF.

V is TRBV10-1 and J is TRBJ2-1; TRBD2 agrees at 15 bases. Looked up from germline, CDR1 is WNHNN and CDR2 is SYGVQD (reference sequence). The CDR3 loop spans 16 amino acids. V was clipped by 5 bases and J by 6 bases; unmatched bases: 5. As DNA, the CDR3 is TGCGCCAGCAGTCCGGGACTAGCGGGGGGCGGCAATGAGCAGTTCTTC. As protein: CASSPGLAGGGNEQFF.

The chain carries TRBV20-1 and TRBJ1-2, with D tentatively TRBD1 (6 bases). Germline values: CDR1 DFQATT, CDR2 SNEGSKA (reference sequence). Deletions cut 5 bases from V and 13 bases from J, with 17 bases between. The CDR3 is 11 amino acids. CDR3 sequence: CSALQLQGGTF. In nucleotides, the CDR3 is TGCAGTGCTCTACAATTACAGGGTGGCACCTTC.

The V and J genes are TRBV5-1 and TRBJ2-2; D is undetermined. Germline V gene lookup returns CDR1 SGHRS and CDR2 YFSETQ. This CDR3 is built from 13 residues. V was clipped by 0 bases and J by 6 bases, with 6 bases between them. CDR3 protein: CASSLAGPGELFF. CDR3 in DNA: TGCGCCAGCAGCTTGGCCGGGCCCGGGGAGCTGTTTTTT.

This chain links TRBV29-1 with TRBJ2-3; possibly TRBD2 for D (5 bases). Germline CDR1 and CDR2: SQVTM and ANQGSEA. Between the trimmed V and J ends, which lost 7 bases and 3 bases, there was a span of 14 bases. This CDR3 is 13 amino acids long. CDR3 residues: CSELVGLTDTQYF. CDR3 bases: TGCAGCGAACTAGTCGGGCTAACAGATACGCAGTATTTT.

CDR3 sequence: CATSRDTGTGWAADTQYF. In DNA, the CDR3 is TGTGCCACCAGCAGAGACACCGGGACAGGGTGGGCGGCAGATACGCAGTATTTT. V and J are TRBV15 and TRBJ2-3; 9 bases are shared with TRBD1. The CDR3 runs 18 residues. V was pared by 0 bases and J by 4 bases, with 11 bases of the junction left unmatched. Germline CDR1 reads LNHNV; CDR2 reads YYDKDF (reference sequence).

The chain is built from TRBV5-1 and TRBJ2-5; perhaps TRBD1 as D (5 bases). The J call is uncertain, as TRBJ2-7 better fits the DNA end. The germline CDR1 and CDR2 sequences are SGHRS and YFSETQ. The CDR3 is 15 residues long. CDR3 loop: CASSSTLTVAYEQYF. The CDR3, as DNA: TGCGCCAGCAGCTCGACCCTGACAGTGGCCTACGAGCAGTACTTC.

This clone has only a few counts. The rearrangement links TRBV28 to TRBJ1-1; tentative D call: TRBD1 (6 bases). Germline V gene data show CDR1 as MDHEN and CDR2 as SYDVKM. V lost 1 base and J lost 0, with 24 bases in between. CDR3 size: 20 residues. The CDR3 nucleotides read TGTGCCAGCAGTTTATTTACGTCCGGGACAAGGAGGACCATGAACACTGAAGCTTTCTTT. Amino acid sequence: CASSLFTSGTRRTMNTEAFF.